The rows below give T cell receptor beta chains drawn from one sample of a study of T cell clonotyping in hematopoietic cell transplantation. TCRdb's copy holds only in-frame clones and misses some; the assay was immunoSEQ multiplex PCR. The sample records about 5,700 clones, 70% to 80% being singletons. The sequencing used PBMCs, collected 100 days after allogeneic stem cell transplant. The receptors come from a male patient aged 45-60 years who had an allogeneic stem cell transplant from an unrelated donor, so the T cells may come from the graft donor. Some clones in this sample may be carry-over from other donors' samples. Each CDR3 is given with its conserved first and last residue. Each record gives: V gene, J gene, clone size, D gene, CDR3 protein. A D gene is named only where the DNA matches it firmly. The listing skips clone size in some rows; elsewhere it reads once, few, many or a size class.

TRBV6-5	TRBJ1-5	-	TRBD1	CASLGTGHNQPQHF
TRBV5-1	TRBJ2-3	-	-	CASRGRDTQYF
TRBV5-4	TRBJ2-7	-	TRBD2	CASSLAGGLGGEQYF
TRBV5-6	TRBJ1-1	-	-	CASSFGQFETEAFF
TRBV7-2	TRBJ2-7	once	-	CASSTRDTFYEQYF
TRBV30	TRBJ2-7	-	-	CAWSVRDNYEQYF
TRBV30	TRBJ2-7	-	-	CAWSVRAGERDEQYF
TRBV18	TRBJ2-7	-	-	CASSDLEGIYEQYF
TRBV5-4	TRBJ1-1	-	-	CASSSLHGTNTEAFF
TRBV4-3	TRBJ1-2	-	-	CASSQGAADYGYTF
TRBV6-5	TRBJ2-1	-	-	CASSNHGGYNEQFF
TRBV9	TRBJ2-3	-	-	CASSVRGGTDTQYF
TRBV6-5	TRBJ1-5	-	-	CASSPDSVQPQHF
TRBV10-3	TRBJ1-1	-	-	CAISESIGAPEAFF
TRBV2	TRBJ2-2	-	TRBD1	CASRGQENTGELFF
TRBV6-5	TRBJ1-4	-	-	CASGYGSANEKLFF
TRBV5-1	TRBJ2-6	-	-	CASSLTGSGANVLTF
TRBV5-1	TRBJ1-4	-	-	CASSLQGGATNEKLFF
TRBV30	TRBJ1-6	once	-	CAWSVLRGVGNSPLHF
TRBV5-6	TRBJ1-3	-	-	CASSIAGNTIYF
TRBV30	TRBJ1-2	-	-	CAWSVQTNYGYTF
TRBV5-6	TRBJ1-1	-	TRBD1	CASSPGQGLGNTEAFF
TRBV5-1	TRBJ2-5	once	TRBD1	CASSPGQKETQYF
TRBV4-1	TRBJ2-1	-	TRBD2	CASRTSGGVNEQFF
TRBV5-1	TRBJ2-7	few	TRBD2	CASSLSLSGSHEQYF
TRBV25-1	TRBJ1-2	-	-	CASTQGTYGYTF
TRBV14	TRBJ2-1	-	TRBD2	CASSQVPRAGVLYNEQFF
TRBV4-2	TRBJ2-3	-	-	CASSQGGTPDTQYF
TRBV25-1	TRBJ2-1	-	TRBD1	CASSEFGDRAQQFF
TRBV29-1	TRBJ1-2	-	-	CSVEGRSHYGYTF
TRBV6-5	TRBJ1-2	-	-	CASSRTGIGYTF
TRBV7-6	TRBJ2-2	-	TRBD2	CASSARLAVDGTGELFF
TRBV6-6	TRBJ1-2	-	-	CASSVTGTSAYGYTF